This TCR beta chain was obtained from a study of regulatory T cells in long-lasting Graves disease. Study background: Disease was considered persistent Graves' disease after over 5 years of antithyroid drugs (with positive TSH receptor antibodies).

The CDR3 length is 13 residues. V trimming: 3 bases; J trimming: 4 bases; junction bases outside the gene matches: 6. The germline CDR1 and CDR2 sequences are DFQATT and SNEGSKA (reference sequence). This clonotype was detected only a few times. The antigen remains undetermined. Arm-PCR of CDR3 regions with iRepertoire HTBI primers generated TCR beta libraries. TCRdb independently ran MiXCR on the multiplex PCR reads; one entry per CDR3 protein. This table holds approximately 690,000 distinct CDR3 sequences, about 32% found once. Stated time point: persistent/refractory GD, antithyroid drugs over 5 years with positive TRAb. Scientists built the TCR library using RNA that was extracted from PBMCs. Broader study findings: TRBV28 was favored in persistent disease, as were TRBJ1-2 and TRBJ2-5. Less diverse TCR repertoires were seen in persistent Graves' patients than in newly diagnosed ones.

Sample: peripheral blood mononuclear cells (PBMCs), taken when the disease was refractory, from a patient treated with antithyroid drugs. The TCR sequence derives from a female donor with Graves disease. The chain joins TRBV20-1 to TRBJ2-7; TRBD1 aligns across 7 bases. CDR3 protein: CSASRGGPYEQYF. In DNA, the CDR3 is TGCAGTGCTAGTCGAGGGGGCCCTTACGAGCAGTACTTC.